The 14 T cell receptor beta chains given below trace back to one sample, sequenced in a study of shared clonotypes between healthy human individuals. Some clones are missing from TCRdb's copy, which holds only in-frame ones; the method was immunoSEQ multiplex PCR. The table lists 650,000 to 750,000 clones, approximately 79% of them singletons. Sequenced material: memory CD4+ T cells sorted from blood. The subset: CD45RA-negative fraction. Source of these receptors: a woman aged 30 to 39 in good health.

V is TRBV25-1 and J is TRBJ2-3; D is possibly TRBD1 or TRBD2 (5 bases each). CDR1 is MGHDK, CDR2 SYGVNS, per germline. V lost 8 bases to trimming and J lost 4 bases, with 19 bases between them. The length of the CDR3 is 15 residues. The CDR3 sequence is CASAAVGDQADTQYF. In nucleotides, the CDR3 is TGTGCCAGCGCCGCTGTGGGGGATCAGGCAGATACGCAGTATTTT.

This sequence joins TRBV5-1 and TRBJ2-6; no definite D call. The V and J ends lost 1 base and 2 bases respectively, with 10 bases between them. CDR1 is SGHRS, CDR2 YFSETQ, per germline. The CDR3 covers 16 residues. CDR3 DNA sequence: TGCGCCAGCAGCTTGTCGAGTGTCGCTGGGGCCAACGTCCTGACTTTC. Its translation is CASSLSSVAGANVLTF. The full variable domain, with the rest looked up from reference TRBV5-1 and TRBJ2-6, is KAGVTQTPRYLIKTRGQQVTLSCSPISGHRSVSWYQQTPGQGLQFLFEYFSETQRNKGNFPGRFSGRQFSNSRSEMNVSTLELGDSALYLCASSLSSVAGANVLTFGAGSRLTVL.

This chain links TRBV19 with TRBJ2-1, with 8 bases fitting TRBD1. V lost 8 bases and J lost 7; bases outside the gene matches: 10. The V gene's germline CDR1 is LNHDA and CDR2 SQIVND (reference sequence). The CDR3 loop spans 14 amino acids. Here the CDR3 reads CASLDRGPQNEQFF. For the CDR3, the DNA is TGTGCCAGTTTAGACAGGGGTCCGCAAAATGAGCAGTTCTTC.

Sample share makes this clone medium-sized (0.01 to 0.1%). V gene TRBV19 combines with J gene TRBJ2-3, with TRBD1 matching over 8 bases. The CDR3 runs 13 residues. Germline loops: CDR1 LNHDA, CDR2 SQIVND (reference sequence). V was clipped by 6 bases and J by 6 bases; unmatched bases: 5. The CDR3 DNA sequence: TGTGCCAGTAGGGGGACAGGACTGGATACGCAGTATTTT. Protein sequence: CASRGTGLDTQYF.

This rearrangement joins TRBV6-1 to TRBJ2-1; 7 bases map to TRBD2. Trimming took 3 bases from V and 3 from J; bases not matched to a gene: 11. The germline gives CDR1 MNHNS, CDR2 SASEGT. The CDR3 extends over 17 amino acids. Here the CDR3 reads CASSDARASGVYNEQFF. CDR3 nucleotides: TGTGCCAGCAGTGATGCCCGAGCTAGCGGAGTCTACAATGAGCAGTTCTTC.

The V call is TRBV2, the J call TRBJ2-5, with 8 bases fitting TRBD1. CDR1 SNHLY and CDR2 FYNNEI come from the germline V gene. This CDR3 has 15 amino acids. Trimming removed 5 bases from V and 1 base from J; junction bases left unmatched: 6. The CDR3 reads CASSYEGQGQETQYF. The CDR3 coding sequence is TGTGCCAGCAGTTATGAAGGACAGGGCCAAGAGACCCAGTACTTC.

The genes are TRBV9 and TRBJ2-3; TRBD2 agrees at 7 bases. The CDR3 runs 14 residues. V trimming: 3 bases; J trimming: 4 bases; junction bases outside the gene matches: 5. Germline V gene data show CDR1 as SGDLS and CDR2 as YYNGEE. The CDR3 protein is CASSASGKADTQYF. CDR3 nucleotide sequence: TGTGCCAGCAGCGCGAGCGGGAAGGCAGATACGCAGTATTTT.

This clone was recorded many times. V and J are TRBV4-1 and TRBJ2-2; D may be TRBD2 (6 bases). Per germline, CDR1 MGHRA and CDR2 YSYEKL. The V end was cut by 4 bases, the J end by 0 bases, with 9 bases between. This CDR3 region has 15 residues. CDR3 in amino acids: CASSPGTANTGELFF. The CDR3 region has the DNA TGCGCCAGCAGCCCAGGGACTGCGAACACCGGGGAGCTGTTTTTT.

This clone turned up a few times. V gene TRBV11-2 combines with J gene TRBJ2-7; 11 nucleotides match TRBD2. This CDR3 is built from 15 residues. The V and J ends lost 5 bases and 2 bases, in that order; junction bases with no gene match: 5. Per germline, CDR1 SGHAT and CDR2 FQNNGV. The CDR3 loop reads CASSQTLAGAYEQYF. In nucleotides, the CDR3 is TGTGCCAGCAGCCAGACACTAGCGGGAGCCTACGAGCAGTACTTC.

This chain connects TRBV5-1 to TRBJ2-3; D is possibly TRBD1 or TRBD2 (5 bases each). There are 11 residues in the CDR3. V was trimmed by 4 bases and J by 14 bases, leaving 14 bases between them. Germline V gene sequence: CDR1 SGHRS, CDR2 YFSETQ. Written as DNA, the CDR3 is TGCGCCAGCAGCATAAACGAGGGGACGTATTTT. This gives the protein CASSINEGTYF.

The chain recombines TRBV18 with TRBJ2-5, with a tentative D call TRBD2 (5 bases). The CDR3 consists of 14 residues. CDR1 is KGHSH and CDR2 is LQKENI in the germline V gene. V was shortened by 3 bases and J by 3 bases, with 11 bases between the two germline ends. CDR3 sequence reads: CASSPSPGKETQYF. As DNA, the CDR3 is TGTGCCAGCTCACCTAGCCCGGGAAAAGAGACCCAGTACTTC.

This clone was found once. The rearrangement joins TRBV28 to TRBJ2-6, with D hard to call. Per the germline V gene, CDR1 is MDHEN and CDR2 is SYDVKM. The CDR3 sequence is 15 residues long. V was trimmed by 6 bases and J by 0 bases, leaving 9 bases between them. The CDR3 DNA follows: TGTGCCAGCAGCCGACAAAGCTCTGGGGCCAACGTCCTGACTTTC. Protein product: CASSRQSSGANVLTF.

The chain recombines TRBV28 with TRBJ2-3; 9 bases line up with TRBD2. The germline V gene has CDR1 MDHEN and CDR2 SYDVKM. The CDR3 is made up of 16 amino acids. The V segment lost 6 bases and the J segment 0 bases; nucleotides outside the gene matches: 7. CDR3 sequence reads: CASSRAGGISTDTQYF. The CDR3 DNA follows: TGTGCCAGCAGCCGCGCGGGGGGGATTAGCACAGATACGCAGTATTTT.

The chain joins TRBV19 to TRBJ2-1; TRBD1 aligns across 8 bases. Germline V gives CDR1 LNHDA, CDR2 SQIVND (reference sequence). V trimming: 6 bases; J trimming: 3 bases; junction bases outside the gene matches: 10. The CDR3 covers 16 residues. The CDR3: CASRPIDRGIYNEQFF. In nucleotides, the CDR3 is TGTGCCAGTAGGCCCATCGACAGGGGTATCTACAATGAGCAGTTCTTC.